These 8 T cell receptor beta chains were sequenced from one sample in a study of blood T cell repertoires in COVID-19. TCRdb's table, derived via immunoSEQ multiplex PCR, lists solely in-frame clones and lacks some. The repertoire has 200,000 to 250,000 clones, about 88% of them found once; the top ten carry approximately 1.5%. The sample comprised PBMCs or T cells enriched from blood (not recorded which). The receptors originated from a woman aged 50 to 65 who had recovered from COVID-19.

CDR3 residues: CASIPRGTANTEAFF. The CDR3 coding sequence is TGTGCCAGCATCCCCCGCGGGACAGCGAACACTGAAGCTTTCTTT. This chain links TRBV28 with TRBJ1-1; 7 nucleotides align to TRBD1. Germline assignment: CDR1 MDHEN and CDR2 SYDVKM. The CDR3 contains 15 residues. Trimming removed 7 bases from V and 1 base from J; junction bases left unmatched: 9.

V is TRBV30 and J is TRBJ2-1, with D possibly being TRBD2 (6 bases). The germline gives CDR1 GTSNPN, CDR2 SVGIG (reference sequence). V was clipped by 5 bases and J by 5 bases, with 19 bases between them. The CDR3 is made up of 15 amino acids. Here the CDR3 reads CAWVHNERANNEQFF. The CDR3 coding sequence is TGTGCCTGGGTCCATAACGAGCGGGCCAACAATGAGCAGTTCTTC.

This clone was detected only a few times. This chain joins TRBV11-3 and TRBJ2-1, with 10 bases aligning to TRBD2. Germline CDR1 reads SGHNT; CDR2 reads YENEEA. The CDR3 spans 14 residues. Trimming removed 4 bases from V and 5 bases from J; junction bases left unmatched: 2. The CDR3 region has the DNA TGTGCCAGCAGCTCCGGGACTAGCGACAATGAGCAGTTCTTC. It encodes CASSSGTSDNEQFF.

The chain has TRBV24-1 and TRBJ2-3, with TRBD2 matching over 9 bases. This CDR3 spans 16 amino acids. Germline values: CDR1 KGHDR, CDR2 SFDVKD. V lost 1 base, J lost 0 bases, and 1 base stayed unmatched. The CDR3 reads CATSDFTSGSTDTQYF. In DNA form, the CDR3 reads TGTGCCACCAGTGATTTTACTAGCGGGAGCACAGATACGCAGTATTTT.

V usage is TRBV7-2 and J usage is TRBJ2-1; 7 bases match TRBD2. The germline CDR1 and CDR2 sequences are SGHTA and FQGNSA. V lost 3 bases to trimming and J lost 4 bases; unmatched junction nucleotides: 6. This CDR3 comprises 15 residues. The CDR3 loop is CASSFFLAEYNEQFF. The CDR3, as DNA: TGTGCCAGCAGCTTCTTCCTAGCGGAGTACAATGAGCAGTTCTTC.

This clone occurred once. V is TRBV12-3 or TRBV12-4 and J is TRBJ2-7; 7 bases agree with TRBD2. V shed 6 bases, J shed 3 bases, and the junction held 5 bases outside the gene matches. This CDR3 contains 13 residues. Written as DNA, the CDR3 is TGTGCCAGCAGGTCCGGGACTAACTACGAGCAGTACTTC. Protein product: CASRSGTNYEQYF.

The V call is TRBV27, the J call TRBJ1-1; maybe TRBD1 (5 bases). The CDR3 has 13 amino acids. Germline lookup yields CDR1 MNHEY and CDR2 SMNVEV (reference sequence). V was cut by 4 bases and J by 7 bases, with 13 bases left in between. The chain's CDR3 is CASSSGLSNEAFF. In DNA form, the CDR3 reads TGTGCCAGCAGTTCGGGACTCTCGAATGAAGCTTTCTTT.

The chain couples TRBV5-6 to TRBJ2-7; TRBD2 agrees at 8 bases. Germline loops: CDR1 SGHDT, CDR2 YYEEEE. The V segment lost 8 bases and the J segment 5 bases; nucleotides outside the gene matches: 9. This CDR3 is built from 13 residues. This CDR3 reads CASGGTSINEQYF. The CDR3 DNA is TGTGCCAGTGGTGGGACTAGTATAAACGAGCAGTACTTC.